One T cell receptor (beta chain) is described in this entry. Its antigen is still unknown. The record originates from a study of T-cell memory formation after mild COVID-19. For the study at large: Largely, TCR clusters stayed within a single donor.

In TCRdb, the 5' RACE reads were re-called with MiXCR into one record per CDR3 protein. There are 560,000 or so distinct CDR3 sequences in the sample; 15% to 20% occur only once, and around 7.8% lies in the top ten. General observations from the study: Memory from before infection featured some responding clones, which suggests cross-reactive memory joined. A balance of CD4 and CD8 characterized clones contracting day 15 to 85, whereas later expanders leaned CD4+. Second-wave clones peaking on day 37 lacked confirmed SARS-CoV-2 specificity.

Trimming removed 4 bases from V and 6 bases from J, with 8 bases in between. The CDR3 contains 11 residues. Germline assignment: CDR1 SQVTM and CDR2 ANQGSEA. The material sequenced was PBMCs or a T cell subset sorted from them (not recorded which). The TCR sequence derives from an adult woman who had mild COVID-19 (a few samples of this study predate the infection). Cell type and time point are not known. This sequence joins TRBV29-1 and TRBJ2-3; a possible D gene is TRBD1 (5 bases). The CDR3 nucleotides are TGCAGCGTTGCCCCAGGGGATACGCAGTATTTT. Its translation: CSVAPGDTQYF.